This T cell receptor (beta chain) originates from a study of T cells in Graves' hyperthyroidism and ophthalmopathy. Overall study findings and caveats: Within blood appeared most thyroid clonotypes that had expanded above 0.001.

After removal of 5 bases from V and 2 bases from J, the junction contained 8 bases not matched to a gene. The CDR3 runs to 17 residues. Germline CDR1 reads SEHNR; CDR2 reads FQNEAQ (reference sequence). Each person with ophthalmopathy scored at least 3 on the Clinical Activity Score, reached NOSPECS grade 4 or higher, and had been ill under 3 months. Pregnant or lactating patients were excluded, as were those with uncontrolled infection or other autoimmune disease. Orbital computed tomography and thyroid ultrasound, together with serum TRAb and thyroxine and clinical symptoms, were used for diagnoses. In this sample, this clonotype turned up many times. The antigen is unknown. TCR beta CDR3 sequences were amplified from RNA transcripts. The HTBI set primed first-round TCR CDR3 RT-PCR. From the multiplex PCR reads, TCRdb called clonotypes with MiXCR, one entry per CDR3 protein. The data hold about 59,000 distinct CDR3 sequences, with approximately 50% observed a single time.

The genes are TRBV7-9 and TRBJ2-3, with 12 bases matching TRBD2. The TCR comes from a woman in her sixties or seventies with Graves' ophthalmopathy. The sequenced sample consisted of blood. The CDR3 loop reads CASSIRTSGAYTDTQYF. CDR3 nucleotide sequence: TGTGCCAGCAGCATCAGGACTAGCGGGGCCTACACAGATACGCAGTATTTT. Full variable domain (outside the CDR3, taken from reference TRBV7-9 and TRBJ2-3): DTGVSQNPRHKITKRGQNVTFRCDPISEHNRLYWYRQTLGQGPEFLTYFQNEAQLEKSRLLSDRFSAERPKGSFSTLEIQRTEQGDSAMYLCASSIRTSGAYTDTQYFGPGTRLTVL.